These 2 T cell receptor beta chains originate from one sample sequenced in a study of T cells in Graves' hyperthyroidism and ophthalmopathy. The CDR3 regions of TCR beta were amplified from RNA transcripts. Primed by the HTBI set, a first-round RT-PCR was run on the TCR CDR3. TCRdb fed the multiplex PCR reads into MiXCR, producing one record per CDR3 protein. The repertoire holds roughly 560,000 distinct CDR3 sequences, with about 15% as singletons. The specimen sequenced was blood. These receptors came from a woman aged 40 to 50 with Graves' ophthalmopathy.

This chain's CDR3 is CSVTDYYEQYF. The DNA for the CDR3 is TGCAGCGTTACGGATTACTACGAGCAGTACTTC. V usage is TRBV29-1 and J usage is TRBJ2-7; D is unresolved. V lost 5 bases, J lost 3 bases, and 8 bases lay in between. Looked up from germline, CDR1 is SQVTM and CDR2 is ANQGSEA. CDR3 size: 11 residues.

This sequence joins TRBV28 and TRBJ1-3; 7 bases fit TRBD1. Germline-derived CDR1 and CDR2 are MDHEN and SYDVKM. V was pared by 6 bases and J by 1 base, with 9 bases of the junction left unmatched. This CDR3 spans 16 amino acids. CDR3 amino acids: CASRNRGTNSGNTIYF. The CDR3 coding sequence is TGTGCCAGCAGGAACAGGGGAACTAATTCTGGAAACACCATATATTTT.